The sequence of this TCR beta chain was determined in a study of Ad26.COV2.S vaccination and SARS-CoV-2 variants. Study-wide context: Of the COV1001 trial arms, the Ad26.COV2.S arm included the donor. Ad26.COV2.S shots went into the muscle once or twice, 56 days apart.

Profiling relied on immunoSEQ multiplex PCR, and the TCRdb table lists in-frame clones only, not all of them. The table lists about 350,000 clones, approximately 85% of them singletons, with 3.3% in the top ten. The CDR3 covers 12 residues. The germline V gene encodes CDR1 SNHLY and CDR2 FYNNEI. V was cut by 4 bases and J by 10 bases, with 8 bases left in between. Treatment reported: about 20 received Ad26.COV2.S at low or high dose, single or two shots; several received placebo; per-sample allocation not given. Sampling occurred on day 63 after the first vaccine or placebo injection. This rearrangement joins TRBV2 to TRBJ1-6; D gene unclear. This receptor was taken from a person aged 18-60 years who received the Ad26.COV2.S COVID-19 vaccine or a placebo. This specimen was peripheral blood, taken in a trial of Ad26.COV2.S vaccine versus placebo. The CDR3 sequence: CASSVGESPLHF. In nucleotides, the CDR3 is TGTGCCAGCAGTGTAGGAGAATCACCCCTCCACTTT.